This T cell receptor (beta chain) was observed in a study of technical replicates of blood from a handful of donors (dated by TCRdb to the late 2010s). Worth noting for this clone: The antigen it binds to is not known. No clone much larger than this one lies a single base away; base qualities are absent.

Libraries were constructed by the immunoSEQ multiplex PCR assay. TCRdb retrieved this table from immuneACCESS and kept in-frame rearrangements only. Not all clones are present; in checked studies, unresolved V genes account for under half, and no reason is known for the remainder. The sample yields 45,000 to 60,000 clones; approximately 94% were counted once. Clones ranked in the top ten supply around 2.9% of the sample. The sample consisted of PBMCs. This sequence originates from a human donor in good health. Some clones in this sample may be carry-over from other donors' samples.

Here is the DNA: TGTGCCAGCAATCCGGGACAGGGGACAGTCAACTATGGCTACACCTTC. Its amino acids are CASNPGQGTVNYGYTF. The rearrangement combines TRBV2 with TRBJ1-2, with 10 middle bases fitting TRBD1. There are 16 amino acids in the CDR3, from cysteine to phenylalanine inclusive. CDR3 DNA only is kept here, 48 bases in frame from base 1. For this chain, trimming is 7 bases at the V end and 2 bases at the J end, and the number of junction bases without a gene match is 10. CDR1 and CDR2, per the germline V gene, are SNHLY and FYNNEI.